This record concerns one T cell receptor (beta chain) sequence. Its target antigen remains unknown. No clone much larger than this one lies a single base away; base qualities are absent. Between the mid-2010s and the late 2010s, the patients underwent resection in either Japan or China. The histologic diagnosis of each case was independently confirmed on H&E slides by two lung cancer pathologists. Macro-dissection after pathologic assessment enriched premalignant or tumor cells for nucleic acid extraction. FFPE tissue was used for DNA isolation with the AllPrep DNA/RNA FFPE Kit. The data originate from a study of immune evolution from preneoplasia to lung adenocarcinoma (dated by TCRdb to the early 2020s). Background for the entire study: HLA loss of heterozygosity was seen in about 7%, 15% and 30% of AIS, MIA and ADC lesions, and in no AAH lesions. The study combined immune gene expression, TCR sequencing and multiplex immunofluorescence to profile immune contexture across lung adenocarcinoma precursors and invasive adenocarcinoma. Resected precursor lesions (AAH, AIS, MIA) and invasive adenocarcinomas were compared against paired morphologically normal lung tissue. The sample size was set by how many specimens were available, not by a prior power calculation. The immune data were combined with whole exome sequencing and methylation data from the same cohort of nodules. The overall cohort was made up of more than 40 patients with pulmonary nodules who had surgical resection. TCR sequencing data were obtained from about 49 patients. According to the study, around 100 samples were used for TCR sequencing. POLYSOLVER was used to infer Class I HLA alleles from exome data, and LOHHLA was used to detect allele-specific HLA loss.

The CDR3 runs 15 residues from the cysteine to the phenylalanine. CDR3 DNA only is kept here, 45 bases in frame from base 1. V and J are truncated by 4 bases and 1 base respectively, leaving an intervening sequence of 15 bases. CDR1 and CDR2 are drawn from the germline V gene: SGHRS, YFSETQ. TCR beta CDR3 regions were sequenced from DNA using the immunoSEQ hsTCRbeta Kit. On the study's bioinformatics: TCR sequencing data were analysed with the ImmunoSEQ Analyzer. T cell clonality was defined as 1 minus Pielou's evenness, as computed on productive rearrangements. T cell diversity was measured with the inverse Simpson index on productive templates. T cell density was defined as TCR beta template counts normalized to usable DNA, with usable DNA estimated by amplifying and sequencing housekeeping genes. Two-sided Kruskal-Wallis tests were used to compare TCR metrics across histologic stages. In TCRdb, the immuneACCESS table is reduced to in-frame sequences with V and J assigned. These tables do not hold every clone; where another copy was compared, an unresolved V gene accounts for under half, and the others remain unexplained. That table is the source of V, J and clone size, and D and trimming were worked out from the DNA. The sample yields 7,500 to 9,500 clones; about 86% were counted once. Of the sample, approximately 2.5% is held by the ten largest clones.

Overall results and qualifications from the work: Because all patients were from Japan and China, applicability to Western populations was uncertain. Normal lung had the highest top T cell clone frequencies, which appeared to decline progressively from AAH through AIS, MIA and invasive adenocarcinoma. KRAS-mutant nodules showed the highest T cell clonality compared with EGFR-mutant or double wild-type lesions. Clonality was highest in normal lung, while later-stage lesions appeared to show lower clonality but higher T cell density and diversity. The findings were based on association rather than direct causation, and larger cohorts with long-term follow-up and longitudinal biopsies were deemed needed.

This receptor was identified in a person aged 50-75 years with lung adenocarcinoma. The sequenced material came from FFPE invasive lung adenocarcinoma tissue. This specimen's cell subset or site label, interpreted: frankly invasive lung adenocarcinoma (ADC). Rearrangement joined TRBV5-1 to TRBJ2-7, with the D gene tentatively TRBD1 or TRBD2, based on 5 matching bases in each. The CDR3 protein sequence reads: CASSNGGGDSYEQYF. The DNA sequence follows: TGCGCCAGCAGCAACGGTGGGGGTGATTCCTACGAGCAGTACTTC.